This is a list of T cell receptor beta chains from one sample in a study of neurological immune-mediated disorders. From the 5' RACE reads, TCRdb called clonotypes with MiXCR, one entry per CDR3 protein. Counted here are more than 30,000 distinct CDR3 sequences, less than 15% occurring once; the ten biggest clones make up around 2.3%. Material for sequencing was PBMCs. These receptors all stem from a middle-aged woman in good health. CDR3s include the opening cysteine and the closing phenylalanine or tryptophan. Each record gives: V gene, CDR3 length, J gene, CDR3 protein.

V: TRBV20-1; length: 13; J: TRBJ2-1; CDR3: CSAKSGDYNEQFF
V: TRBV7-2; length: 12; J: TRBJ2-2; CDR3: CASSRLTGGLFF
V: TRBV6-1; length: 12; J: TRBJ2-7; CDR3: CASRARDTGLGF
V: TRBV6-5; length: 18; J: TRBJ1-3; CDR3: CASSDPDRGRSSGNTIYF
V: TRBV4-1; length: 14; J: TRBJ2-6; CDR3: CASSQTTGANVLTF
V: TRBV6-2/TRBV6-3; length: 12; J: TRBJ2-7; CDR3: CAIHDPDNEQYF
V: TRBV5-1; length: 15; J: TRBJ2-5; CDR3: CASSLVTWQQETQYF
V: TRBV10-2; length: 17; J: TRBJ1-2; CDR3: CASSAMDRTPITGGYTF
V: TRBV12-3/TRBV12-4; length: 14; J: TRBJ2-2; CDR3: CASRLAGDTGELFF
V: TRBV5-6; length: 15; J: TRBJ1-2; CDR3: CASSRAGAGVYGYTF
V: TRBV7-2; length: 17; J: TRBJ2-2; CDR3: CASSLVRGQLNTGELFF
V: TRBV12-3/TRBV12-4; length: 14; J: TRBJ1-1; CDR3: CASSFGNAGTEAFF
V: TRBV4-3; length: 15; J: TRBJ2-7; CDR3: CASSQDPREDYEQYF
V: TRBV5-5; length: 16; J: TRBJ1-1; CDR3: CASSLAFAGWDTEAFF
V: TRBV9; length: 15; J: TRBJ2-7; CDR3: CASSEGTSVPYEQYF
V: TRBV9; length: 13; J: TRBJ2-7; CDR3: CASSVGEIYEQYF
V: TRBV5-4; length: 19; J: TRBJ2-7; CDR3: CAISTTWGLAGRHSYEQYF
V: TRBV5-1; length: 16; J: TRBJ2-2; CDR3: CASSADRRRITGELFF
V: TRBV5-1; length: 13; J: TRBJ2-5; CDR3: CASSHGTASPQYF
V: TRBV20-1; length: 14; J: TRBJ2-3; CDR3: CSALGGGTGDTQYF
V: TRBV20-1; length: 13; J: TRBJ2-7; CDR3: CSATGLGSYEQYF
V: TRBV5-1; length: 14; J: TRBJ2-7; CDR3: CASSPPGQGSEQYF
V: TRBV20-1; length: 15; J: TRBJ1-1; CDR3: CSTNSGQGPHPEAFF
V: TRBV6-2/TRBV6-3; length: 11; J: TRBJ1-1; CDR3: CAIGEATEAFF
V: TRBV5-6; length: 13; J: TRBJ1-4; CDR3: CTSSLTREEKLFF
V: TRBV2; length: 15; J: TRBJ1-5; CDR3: CASSETPGGNQPQHF
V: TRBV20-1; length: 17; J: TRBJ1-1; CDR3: CSARDLAGGRGNTEAFF
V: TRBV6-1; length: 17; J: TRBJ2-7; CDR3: CASSEAPAGHLNYEQYF
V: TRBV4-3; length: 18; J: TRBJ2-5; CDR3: CASSQRAPSGRGTETQYF
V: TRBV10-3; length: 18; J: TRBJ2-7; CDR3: CAISEARLVGVTGGEQYF
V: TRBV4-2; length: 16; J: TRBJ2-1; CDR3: CASSQEESVVGLEKFF
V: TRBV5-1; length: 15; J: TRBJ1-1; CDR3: CASRSGTGPNTEAFF
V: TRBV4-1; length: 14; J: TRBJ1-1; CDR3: CASSQEDSNTEAFF
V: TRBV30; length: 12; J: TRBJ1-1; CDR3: CARERKNTEAFF
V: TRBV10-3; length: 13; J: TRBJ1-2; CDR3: CAINAPPNYGYTF
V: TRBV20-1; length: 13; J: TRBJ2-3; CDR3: CSARVRYTDTQYF
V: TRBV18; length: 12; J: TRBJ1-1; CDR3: CASNSQNKEAFF
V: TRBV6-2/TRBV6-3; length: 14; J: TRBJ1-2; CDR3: CASSSGQISYGYTF
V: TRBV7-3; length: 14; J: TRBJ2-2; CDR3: CASSWNRKTGELFF
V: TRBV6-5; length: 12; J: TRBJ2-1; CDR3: CATRGFYNEQFF
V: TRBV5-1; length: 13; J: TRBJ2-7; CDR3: CASSPGTPHEQYF
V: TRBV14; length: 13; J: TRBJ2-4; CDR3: CASSQGAPNIQYF
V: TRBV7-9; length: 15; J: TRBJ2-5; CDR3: CASSKAGAFQETQYF
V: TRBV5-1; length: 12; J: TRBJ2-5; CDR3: CASSLNQETQYF
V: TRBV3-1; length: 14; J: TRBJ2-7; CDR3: CASSHGTTGYEQYF
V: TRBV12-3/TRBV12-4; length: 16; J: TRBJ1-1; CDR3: CANSQRGRRKWGEAFF
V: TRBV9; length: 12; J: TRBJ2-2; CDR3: CASSPFTGELFF
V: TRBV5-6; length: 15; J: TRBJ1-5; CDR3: CASSLRAVLNQPQHF
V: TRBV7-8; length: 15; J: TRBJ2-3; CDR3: CASSSGERVRDTQYF
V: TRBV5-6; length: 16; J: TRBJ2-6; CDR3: CASSRIRNSGANVLTF
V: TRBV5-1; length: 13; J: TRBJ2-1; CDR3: CASSPRTQNEQFF
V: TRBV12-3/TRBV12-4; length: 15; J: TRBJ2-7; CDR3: CASSLPGLKGVEQYF
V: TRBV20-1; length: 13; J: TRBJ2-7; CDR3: CSARDLRLHEQYF
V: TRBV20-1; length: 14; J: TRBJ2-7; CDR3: CSARLPGQNYEQYF
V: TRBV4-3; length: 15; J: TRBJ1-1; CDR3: CASSQVGGSFTEAFF